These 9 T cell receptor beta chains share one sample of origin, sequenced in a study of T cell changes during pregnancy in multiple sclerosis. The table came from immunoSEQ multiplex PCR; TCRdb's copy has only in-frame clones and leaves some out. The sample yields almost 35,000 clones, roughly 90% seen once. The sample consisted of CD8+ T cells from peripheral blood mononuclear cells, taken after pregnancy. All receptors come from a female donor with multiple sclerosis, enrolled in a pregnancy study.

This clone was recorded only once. CDR3 residues: CASSQDAVEAFF. CDR3 nucleotides: TGCGCCAGCAGCCAAGATGCGGTTGAAGCTTTCTTT. V usage is TRBV4-1 and J usage is TRBJ1-1; D is undetermined. The V and J ends lost 0 bases and 7 bases respectively, with 6 bases between them. There are 12 residues in the CDR3. Germline CDR1 and CDR2: MGHRA and YSYEKL.

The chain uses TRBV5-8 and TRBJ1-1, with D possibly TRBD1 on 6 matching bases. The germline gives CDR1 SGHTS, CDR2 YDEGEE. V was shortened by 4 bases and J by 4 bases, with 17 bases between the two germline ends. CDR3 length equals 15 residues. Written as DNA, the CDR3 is TGTGCCAGCAGCCGACTCCAGGGGAAGGGCACTGAAGCTTTCTTT. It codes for CASSRLQGKGTEAFF. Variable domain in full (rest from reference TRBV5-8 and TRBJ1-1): EAGVTQSPTHLIKTRGQQATLRCSPISGHTSVYWYQQALGLGLQFLLWYDEGEERNRGNFPPRFSGRQFPNYSSELNVNALELEDSALYLCASSRLQGKGTEAFFGQGTRLTVV.

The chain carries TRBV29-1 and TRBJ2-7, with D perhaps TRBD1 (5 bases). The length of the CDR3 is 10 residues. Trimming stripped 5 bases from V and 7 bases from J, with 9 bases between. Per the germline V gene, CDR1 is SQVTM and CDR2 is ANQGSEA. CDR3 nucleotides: TGCAGCGTTCTTCAGGGTGAGCAGTACTTC. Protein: CSVLQGEQYF.

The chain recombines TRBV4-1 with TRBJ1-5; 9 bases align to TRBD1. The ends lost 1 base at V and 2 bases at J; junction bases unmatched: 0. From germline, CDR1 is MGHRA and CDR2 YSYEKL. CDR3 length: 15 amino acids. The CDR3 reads CASSQGDRGNQPQHF. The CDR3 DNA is TGCGCCAGCAGCCAAGGGGACAGGGGCAATCAGCCCCAGCATTTT.

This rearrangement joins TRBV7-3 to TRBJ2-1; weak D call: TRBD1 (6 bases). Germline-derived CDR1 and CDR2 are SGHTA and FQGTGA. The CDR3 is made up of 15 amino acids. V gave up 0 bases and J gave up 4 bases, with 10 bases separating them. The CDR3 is CASSLTPGEYNEQFF. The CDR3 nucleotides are TGTGCCAGCAGCTTAACTCCAGGGGAGTACAATGAGCAGTTCTTC.

CDR3 bases: TGTGCCAGCAGTGAATGGGGGGGCCGGGACACTGAAGCTTTCTTT. This gives the protein CASSEWGGRDTEAFF. The rearrangement links TRBV25-1 to TRBJ1-1, with a possible D match to TRBD1 (6 bases). The CDR3 is 15 residues long. In germline, CDR1 is MGHDK, CDR2 SYGVNS. Trimming pared 1 base from V and 3 bases from J, leaving 12 bases between.

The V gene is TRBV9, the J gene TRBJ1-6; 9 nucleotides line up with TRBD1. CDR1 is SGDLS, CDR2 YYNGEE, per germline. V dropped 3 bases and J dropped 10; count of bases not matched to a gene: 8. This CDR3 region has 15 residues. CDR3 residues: CASSDRGLAGSPLHF. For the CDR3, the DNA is TGTGCCAGCAGCGACAGGGGGCTCGCGGGGTCACCCCTCCACTTT.

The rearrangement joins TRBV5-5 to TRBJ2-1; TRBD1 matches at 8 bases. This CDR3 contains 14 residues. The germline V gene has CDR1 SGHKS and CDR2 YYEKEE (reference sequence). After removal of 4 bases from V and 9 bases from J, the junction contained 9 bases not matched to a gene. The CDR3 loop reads CASSPRTGTGEQFF. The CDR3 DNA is TGTGCCAGCAGCCCCCGGACAGGGACCGGTGAGCAGTTCTTC.

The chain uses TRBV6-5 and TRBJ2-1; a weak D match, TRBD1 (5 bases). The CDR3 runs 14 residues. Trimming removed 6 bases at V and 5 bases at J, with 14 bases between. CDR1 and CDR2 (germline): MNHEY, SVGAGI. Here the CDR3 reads CASSPIGADNEQFF. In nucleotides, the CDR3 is TGTGCCAGCAGCCCCATTGGGGCTGACAATGAGCAGTTCTTC.